The 31 T cell receptor beta chains below all came from one sample that was sequenced in a study of blood T cell repertoires in COVID-19. Only in-frame clones appear in the TCRdb table, and some are missing; sequencing was by immunoSEQ multiplex PCR. The table lists 250,000 to 350,000 clones, about 81% of them singletons, with roughly 1.5% in the top ten. The sample taken for sequencing was peripheral blood. Receptors were obtained from a human donor with COVID-19, enrolled during active disease. The donor label of this sample is uncertain.

V and J are TRBV3-1 (or the pseudogene TRBV3-2) and TRBJ1-3; TRBD1 might be the D (5 bases). This CDR3 region has 15 residues. Germline V gene data show CDR1 as LGHDT and CDR2 as YNNKEL (reference sequence). Trimming removed 1 base from V and 1 base from J, with 8 bases in between. The DNA for the CDR3 is TGTGCCAGCAGCCAAGTTAAGGGGTCTGGAAACACCATATATTTT. Its protein is CASSQVKGSGNTIYF.

The chain couples TRBV4-3 to TRBJ2-1; D remains unclear. The CDR3 runs to 13 residues. With 2 bases removed from V and 10 bases from J, the gap between germline ends came to 12 bases. CDR1 LGHNA and CDR2 YSLEER come from the germline V gene. The CDR3 loop reads CASSQIPLSEQFF. As DNA, the CDR3 is TGCGCCAGCAGCCAAATTCCCCTATCGGAGCAGTTCTTC.

Of note for this clone: The sample contains more than one DNA sequence encoding this CDR3. V and J are TRBV7-2 and TRBJ1-1; D is undetermined. Trimming cost V 1 base and J 4 bases, with 13 bases left between them. The germline gives CDR1 SGHTA, CDR2 FQGNSA. CDR3 length: 15 residues. The CDR3 DNA follows: TGTGCCAGCAGCTTAGGCCCAGGAGGGAGCACTGAAGCTTTCTTT. This translates into CASSLGPGGSTEAFF.

This chain uses TRBV28 with TRBJ2-1; D may be TRBD2 (5 bases). The CDR3 has 12 residues. In germline, CDR1 is MDHEN, CDR2 SYDVKM. Trimming stripped 6 bases from V and 9 bases from J, with 12 bases between. CDR3 protein: CASRDYVGEQFF. Written as DNA, the CDR3 is TGTGCCAGCAGAGACTATGTCGGTGAGCAGTTCTTC.

The gene calls are TRBV5-1 and TRBJ1-1, with D perhaps TRBD1 (6 bases). The V and J ends lost 0 bases and 4 bases respectively, with 19 bases between them. The CDR3 covers 17 residues. In germline, CDR1 is SGHRS, CDR2 YFSETQ. The CDR3 region is CASSLGLRTTGLTEAFF. In DNA form, the CDR3 reads TGCGCCAGCAGCTTGGGCCTCAGGACCACAGGGCTCACTGAAGCTTTCTTT.

The V gene is TRBV18, the J gene TRBJ1-5, with TRBD1 matching 8 bases. CDR1 and CDR2 from the germline V gene are KGHSH and LQKENI. Trimming took 6 bases from V and 6 from J; bases not matched to a gene: 4. The CDR3 has 13 amino acids. The CDR3: CASSTGESQPQHF. The CDR3 DNA follows: TGTGCCAGCTCGACAGGGGAGAGTCAGCCCCAGCATTTT.

V is TRBV28 and J is TRBJ2-7; D is ambiguous. The V gene's germline CDR1 is MDHEN and CDR2 SYDVKM. V dropped 7 bases and J dropped 2 bases, with 6 bases sitting between them. This CDR3 contains 11 residues. The CDR3, as DNA: TGTGCCAGCATGTCAGCCTACGAGCAGTACTTC. Translation gives CASMSAYEQYF.

The V gene is TRBV6-6, the J gene TRBJ2-2, with 7 nucleotides matching TRBD2. Losses at the gene ends were 0 bases for V and 7 bases for J; bases not matched to a gene: 5. Germline V lookup: CDR1 MNHNY, CDR2 SVGAGI (reference sequence). The CDR3 runs 15 residues. CDR3 sequence reads: CASSYSGGAIGELFF. The CDR3 nucleotides are TGTGCCAGCAGTTACTCGGGAGGGGCGATCGGGGAGCTGTTTTTT.

This chain joins TRBV5-6 and TRBJ2-2, with a tentative D call TRBD1 (7 bases). The CDR3 runs to 14 residues. V shed 4 bases and J shed 7 bases, with 14 bases lying between them. Looked up from germline, CDR1 is SGHDT and CDR2 is YYEEEE. The CDR3 region has the DNA TGTGCCAGCAGCGCGATTCAGGGGGGCGGGGAGCTGTTTTTT. Protein product: CASSAIQGGGELFF.

This clone has just one count. The chain employs TRBV30 and TRBJ1-4; possible D gene TRBD1, 5 bases. V was pared by 4 bases and J by 7 bases, with 25 bases between. The CDR3 length is 17 residues. Germline V gives CDR1 GTSNPN, CDR2 SVGIG (reference sequence). CDR3 in amino acids: CAWKGAGFAGLGEKLFF. The CDR3 nucleotides are TGTGCCTGGAAAGGGGCAGGGTTTGCTGGGCTGGGTGAAAAACTGTTTTTT.

The chain links TRBV5-1 to TRBJ1-1; D not certain. This CDR3 spans 15 amino acids. CDR1 SGHRS and CDR2 YFSETQ come from the germline V gene. V dropped 1 base and J dropped 4 bases, with 14 bases sitting between them. The CDR3 DNA reads TGCGCCAGCAGCTTGTCCCCAAGGGAGGGCACTGAAGCTTTCTTT. Protein product: CASSLSPREGTEAFF.

This clone came up a few times. The chain uses TRBV4-1 and TRBJ2-2; 7 bases line up with TRBD1. Germline V gene data show CDR1 as MGHRA and CDR2 as YSYEKL. The CDR3 sequence is 16 residues long. V shed 5 bases and J 6 bases; nucleotides not matched to a gene: 12. The CDR3 nucleotides read TGCGCCAGCAGCTCTACCCCAGGGGGAAGCGCCGGGGAGCTGTTTTTT. It encodes CASSSTPGGSAGELFF.

The chain employs TRBV3-1 (or the pseudogene TRBV3-2) and TRBJ2-1; TRBD2 matches 8 bases. Germline CDR1 is LGHDT and CDR2 is YNNKEL (reference sequence). This CDR3 comprises 13 residues. The V and J ends lost 0 bases and 9 bases, in that order; junction bases with no gene match: 1. The CDR3 here is CASSQDLAGEQFF. As DNA, the CDR3 is TGTGCCAGCAGCCAAGATCTAGCGGGTGAGCAGTTCTTC.

The rearrangement uses TRBV7-2 and TRBJ2-7; 7 bases line up with TRBD1. CDR1 and CDR2 from the germline V gene are SGHTA and FQGNSA. CDR3 length equals 14 residues. With 5 bases clipped from V and 1 base from J, the junction kept 5 bases outside the gene matches. CDR3 bases: TGTGCCAGCAGCCAAATGGGACAGTCCTACGAGCAGTACTTC. This codes for CASSQMGQSYEQYF.

The chain uses TRBV18 and TRBJ2-7; TRBD1 matches 12 bases. The CDR3 totals 17 residues. Trimming removed 6 bases from V and 4 bases from J; junction bases left unmatched: 13. The germline V gene encodes CDR1 KGHSH and CDR2 LQKENI. CDR3 nucleotide sequence: TGTGCCAGCTCGCCGGTGGGTCCGGGACAGGGGGCATACGAGCAGTACTTC. It is translated as CASSPVGPGQGAYEQYF. Full variable domain (missing parts from reference TRBV18 and TRBJ2-7): NAGVMQNPRHLVRRRGQEARLRCSPMKGHSHVYWYRQLPEEGLKFMVYLQKENIIDESGMPKERFSAEFPKEGPSILRIQQVVRGDSAAYFCASSPVGPGQGAYEQYFGPGTRLTVT.

The chain combines TRBV11-3 with TRBJ2-1, with D unclear. Germline V gene sequence: CDR1 SGHNT, CDR2 YENEEA. V lost 5 bases to trimming and J lost 0 bases, with 11 bases between them. CDR3 length: 15 amino acids. This CDR3 is CASSNSPSSYNEQFF. DNA of the CDR3: TGTGCCAGCAGCAACAGCCCGAGCTCCTACAATGAGCAGTTCTTC. Variable domain in full (rest from reference TRBV11-3 and TRBJ2-1): EAGVVQSPRYKIIEKKQPVAFWCNPISGHNTLYWYLQNLGQGPELLIRYENEEAVDDSQLPKDRFSAERLKGVDSTLKIQPAELGDSAVYLCASSNSPSSYNEQFFGPGTRLTVL.

The chain carries TRBV20-1 and TRBJ2-1; the D gene is possibly TRBD1 (5 bases). Germline V CDR1 and CDR2: DFQATT, SNEGSKA (reference sequence). The CDR3 extends over 11 amino acids. The V and J ends lost 5 bases and 7 bases respectively, with 9 bases between them. The CDR3 loop is CSAPHRNEQFF. CDR3 sequence (DNA): TGCAGTGCTCCTCACAGGAATGAGCAGTTCTTC.

The chain carries TRBV7-9 and TRBJ2-1; D may be TRBD1 (6 bases). The CDR3 has 13 amino acids. The V end was cut by 5 bases, the J end by 4 bases, with 9 bases between. Germline lookup yields CDR1 SEHNR and CDR2 FQNEAQ (reference sequence). The CDR3 DNA is TGTGCCAGCAGCCTCGGACAGTACAATGAGCAGTTCTTC. This translates into CASSLGQYNEQFF. The variable domain in full, completed from reference TRBV7-9 and TRBJ2-1, reads DTGVSQNPRHKITKRGQNVTFRCDPISEHNRLYWYRQTLGQGPEFLTYFQNEAQLEKSRLLSDRFSAERPKGSFSTLEIQRTEQGDSAMYLCASSLGQYNEQFFGPGTRLTVL.

The CDR3 here is CAWSVGTSGFSTDTQYF. Written as DNA, the CDR3 is TGTGCCTGGAGTGTGGGGACTAGCGGTTTTAGCACAGATACGCAGTATTTT. The chain has TRBV30 and TRBJ2-3; 11 bases are a match to TRBD2. Trimming removed 0 bases from V and 0 bases from J; junction bases left unmatched: 5. This CDR3 comprises 17 residues. Germline V lookup: CDR1 GTSNPN, CDR2 SVGIG (reference sequence).

V is TRBV5-1 and J is TRBJ1-1; D might be TRBD1 (5 bases). CDR1 and CDR2 from the germline V gene are SGHRS and YFSETQ. Trimming removed 1 base at V and 13 bases at J, with 17 bases between. This CDR3 contains 13 residues. CDR3 nucleotides: TGCGCCAGCAGCTTGTCACTCGACAGCTTCGGTTTCTTT. It codes for CASSLSLDSFGFF.

This chain joins TRBV10-3 and TRBJ1-6; 7 bases agree with TRBD1. This CDR3 has 13 amino acids. V trimming: 10 bases; J trimming: 7 bases; junction bases outside the gene matches: 7. Germline V gene sequence: CDR1 ENHRY, CDR2 SYGVKD. CDR3 coding DNA: TGTGCCACTATCCCGGGACAGAATTCACCCCTCCACTTT. Amino acids: CATIPGQNSPLHF.

The chain has TRBV5-1 and TRBJ2-7; D possibly corresponds to TRBD2 (5 bases). The CDR3 extends over 16 amino acids. CDR1 SGHRS and CDR2 YFSETQ come from the germline V gene. With 0 bases removed from V and 0 bases from J, the gap between germline ends came to 13 bases. The CDR3 DNA reads TGCGCCAGCAGCTTGGGGTGGACGGGGAGCTCCTACGAGCAGTACTTC. It specifies CASSLGWTGSSYEQYF. The complete variable domain, with remaining parts taken from reference TRBV5-1 and TRBJ2-7, reads KAGVTQTPRYLIKTRGQQVTLSCSPISGHRSVSWYQQTPGQGLQFLFEYFSETQRNKGNFPGRFSGRQFSNSRSEMNVSTLELGDSALYLCASSLGWTGSSYEQYFGPGTRLTVT.

The rearrangement links TRBV6-2 or TRBV6-3 to TRBJ2-7, with D maybe TRBD1 (6 bases). This CDR3 contains 16 residues. The V gene's germline CDR1 is MNHEY and CDR2 SVGEGT. The germline V and J ends were trimmed by 2 bases and 0 bases, with 14 bases remaining between them. The CDR3 is CASSYDSTGHSYEQYF. The DNA for the CDR3 is TGTGCCAGCAGTTACGACTCTACGGGACACTCCTACGAGCAGTACTTC.

The rearrangement joins TRBV7-9 to TRBJ2-1; D possibly corresponds to TRBD2 (6 bases). Trimming left V 3 bases short and J 3 bases short, with 9 bases between. Germline V lookup: CDR1 SEHNR, CDR2 FQNEAQ (reference sequence). CDR3 length: 14 residues. The CDR3 region is CASSFGGLYNEQFF. The CDR3 region has the DNA TGTGCCAGCAGCTTTGGGGGACTCTACAATGAGCAGTTCTTC. The whole variable domain, filled in from reference TRBV7-9 and TRBJ2-1, reads DTGVSQNPRHKITKRGQNVTFRCDPISEHNRLYWYRQTLGQGPEFLTYFQNEAQLEKSRLLSDRFSAERPKGSFSTLEIQRTEQGDSAMYLCASSFGGLYNEQFFGPGTRLTVL.

The chain is built from TRBV6-6 and TRBJ2-7; D may be TRBD1 (6 bases). The CDR3 covers 14 residues. V lost 5 bases and J 2 bases, leaving 13 bases between the germline ends. In germline, CDR1 is MNHNY, CDR2 SVGAGI (reference sequence). This chain's CDR3 is CASSPGTSAYEQYF. CDR3 nucleotide sequence: TGTGCCAGCAGTCCCGGGACATCAGCCTACGAGCAGTACTTC.

The V and J genes are TRBV5-1 and TRBJ2-1, with 8 bases identical to TRBD1. This CDR3 comprises 16 residues. Germline assignment: CDR1 SGHRS and CDR2 YFSETQ. The V and J ends lost 5 bases and 1 base, in that order; junction bases with no gene match: 8. The CDR3 DNA reads as TGCGCCAGCAGAATGACAGGGGAAGGTTCCTACAATGAGCAGTTCTTC. Its translation: CASRMTGEGSYNEQFF.

The genes are TRBV3-1 (or the pseudogene TRBV3-2) and TRBJ2-7; possibly TRBD2 for D (5 bases). Germline V gene data show CDR1 as LGHDT and CDR2 as YNNKEL (reference sequence). The CDR3 totals 13 residues. V was cut by 4 bases and J by 7 bases, with 14 bases left in between. The CDR3 sequence is CASSPDFTGEQYF. The CDR3 nucleotides read TGTGCCAGCAGCCCGGACTTCACCGGGGAGCAGTACTTC.

The count of this clone is one. The chain employs TRBV30 and TRBJ2-1; D possibly corresponds to TRBD1 (5 bases). In germline, CDR1 is GTSNPN, CDR2 SVGIG (reference sequence). This CDR3 has 12 residues. Trimming took off 3 bases at V and 4 bases at J, with 7 bases between the two ends. CDR3 region: CAWRKGYNEQFF. CDR3 DNA sequence: TGTGCCTGGAGAAAGGGGTACAATGAGCAGTTCTTC.

The chain combines TRBV6-5 with TRBJ2-3; D might be TRBD2 (6 bases). Trimming left V 11 bases short and J 5 bases short, with 14 bases between. The germline V gene has CDR1 MNHEY and CDR2 SVGAGI. CDR3 length: 12 residues. In nucleotides, the CDR3 is TGTGCCTTGCGGGGAGACATAGATACGCAGTATTTT. Protein sequence: CALRGDIDTQYF.

This chain joins TRBV12-3 or TRBV12-4 and TRBJ2-1; TRBD1 is a possible D gene (5 bases). V was pared by 9 bases and J by 4 bases, with 7 bases between. CDR3 size: 11 residues. This chain's CDR3 is CASSGYNEQFF. The CDR3 nucleotides are TGTGCCAGTTCAGGGTACAATGAGCAGTTCTTC.

The V and J genes are TRBV28 and TRBJ2-7; D might be TRBD2 (6 bases). The CDR3 is 14 residues long. Germline CDR1 reads MDHEN; CDR2 reads SYDVKM. Trimming pared 6 bases from V and 10 bases from J, leaving 22 bases between. The DNA of the CDR3 is TGTGCCAGCAGCTCCAATGCGGGATCTCTGGGACAGTACTTC. This codes for CASSSNAGSLGQYF.